This TCR beta chain was identified during a study of blood T cells in healthy people across ages. Germline V gene lookup returns CDR1 SGHKS and CDR2 YYEKEE (reference sequence). CDR3 length equals 15 residues. With a J-beta primer mix and a sample-barcoded 5' primer, a second PCR ran roughly 6 to 11 cycles. Every single cDNA molecule received a tag from a template-switch adaptor with 12 random nucleotides. MiXCR, applied by TCRdb to the 5' RACE reads, yields one record per CDR3 protein. The table lists some 880,000 distinct CDR3 sequences, 36% of them singletons. No fewer than 6 million PBMCs went into each sample. Total RNA was isolated from each sample in quantities of at least 6 micrograms.

The specimen sequenced was blood. V gene TRBV5-5 combines with J gene TRBJ2-4; TRBD2 matches 7 bases. The last part of the DNA fits TRBJ2-7 better; the J call may be wrong. The TCR originated in a man between 18 and 35 years old in good health. The CDR3 region is CASSLAAGVINEQYF. The CDR3 bases are TGTGCCAGCAGCTTGGCTGCGGGAGTTATCAACGAGCAGTACTTC.